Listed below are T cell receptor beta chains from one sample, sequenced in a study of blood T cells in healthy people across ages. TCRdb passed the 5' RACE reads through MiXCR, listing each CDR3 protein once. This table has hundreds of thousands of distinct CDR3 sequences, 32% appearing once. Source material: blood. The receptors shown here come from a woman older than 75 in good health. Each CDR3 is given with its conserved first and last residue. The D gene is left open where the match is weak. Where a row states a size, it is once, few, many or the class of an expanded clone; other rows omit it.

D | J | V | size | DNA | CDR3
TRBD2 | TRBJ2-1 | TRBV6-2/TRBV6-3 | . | TGTGCCGCGGGGGGGAGCTCCTACAATGAGCAGTTCTTC | CAAGGSSYNEQFF
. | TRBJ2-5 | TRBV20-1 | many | TGCAGTGCTAGTCGACTAGTTCAAGAGACCCAGTACTTC | CSASRLVQETQYF
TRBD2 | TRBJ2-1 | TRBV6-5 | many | TGTGCCAGCGGAAAGCGGGGGGGTTACAATGAGCAGTTCTTC | CASGKRGGYNEQFF
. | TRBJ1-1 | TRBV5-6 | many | TGTGCCAGCAGCCCTCAAACAGATCTAGAAGCTTTCTTT | CASSPQTDLEAFF
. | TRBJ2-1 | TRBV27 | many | TGTGCCAGCAGTTTACAGGGGAGGGGGAATGAGCAGTTCTTC | CASSLQGRGNEQFF
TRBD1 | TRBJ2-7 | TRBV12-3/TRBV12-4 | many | TGTGCCAGCAGTTCACTCCGGGACAGGAGCTCCTACGAGCAGTACTTC | CASSSLRDRSSYEQYF
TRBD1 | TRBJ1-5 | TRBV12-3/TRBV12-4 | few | TGTGCCAGCAGTTTAACCGACAGGGCCCTCAATCAGCCCCAGCATTTT | CASSLTDRALNQPQHF
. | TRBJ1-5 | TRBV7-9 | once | TGTTCCAGCAGCTTCCACAATCAGCCCCAGCATTTT | CSSSFHNQPQHF
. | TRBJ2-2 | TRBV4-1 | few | TGCGCCAGCAGCCAAGAGCAGGGTAACACCGGGGAGCTGTTTTTT | CASSQEQGNTGELFF
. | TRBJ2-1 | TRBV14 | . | TGTGCCAGCAGCCAAGGGCTAATAGAGACCCAGTTCTTC | CASSQGLIETQFF
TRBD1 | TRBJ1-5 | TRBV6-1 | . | TGTGCCAGCAGTGAAGTGGGCAGGGGGTCCCATCGGCCCCAGCATTTT | CASSEVGRGSHRPQHF
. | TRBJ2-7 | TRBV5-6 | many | TGTGCCAGCAGCTTGAGGGGGACCGGGCGGAACGAGCAGTACTTC | CASSLRGTGRNEQYF
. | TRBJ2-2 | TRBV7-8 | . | TGTGCCAGCAGCTTAAGATCCGGGGTGAACACCGGGGAGCTGTTTTTT | CASSLRSGVNTGELFF
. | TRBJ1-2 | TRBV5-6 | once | TGTGTCAGCAGTCGGGCCCTGGCTAACTATGGCTACACCTTC | CVSSRALANYGYTF
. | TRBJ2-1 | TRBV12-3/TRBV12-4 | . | TGTGCCAGCAGTTTCAGGGTGGGAACATACAATGGGCAGTTCTTC | CASSFRVGTYNGQFF
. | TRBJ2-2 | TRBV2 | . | TGTGCCAGCAGTGTATGCACAGTTTCCGACACCGGGGAGCTGTTTTTT | CASSVCTVSDTGELFF
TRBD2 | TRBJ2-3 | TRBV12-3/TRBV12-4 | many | TGTGCCAGCAGTTTCTTTCGCCCGGCTAGCGGGACAGATACGCAGTATTTT | CASSFFRPASGTDTQYF
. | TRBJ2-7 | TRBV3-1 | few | TGTGCCAGCAGCCGAGTCTGGGGCGGTGAGCAGTACTTC | CASSRVWGGEQYF
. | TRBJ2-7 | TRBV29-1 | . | TGCAGCGTGGAGGACCGGGGGATATACGAGCAGTACTTC | CSVEDRGIYEQYF
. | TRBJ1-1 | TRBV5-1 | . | TGCGCCAGCAGCTTGGTTGACAGCAACACTGAAGCTGTCTTT | CASSLVDSNTEAVF
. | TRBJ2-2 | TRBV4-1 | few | TGCGCCAGCAGCCAAGAGGGGGGCACCTGGGGCGTTGGGCTGTTTTTT | CASSQEGGTWGVGLFF
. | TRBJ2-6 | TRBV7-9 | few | TGTGCCAGCAGCCCAACCCCGGGGGGCGGTGGGGCCAACGTCCTGACTTTC | CASSPTPGGGGANVLTF
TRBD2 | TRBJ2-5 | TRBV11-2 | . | TGTGCCAGCAGCGATAGCGGGGGTGGGGAGACCCAGTACTTC | CASSDSGGGETQYF
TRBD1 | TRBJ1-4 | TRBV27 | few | TGTGCCAGCAGTCTACAGGGGAAGGGGATGTACGAAAAACTGTTTTTT | CASSLQGKGMYEKLFF
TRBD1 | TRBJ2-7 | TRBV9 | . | TGTGCCAGCAGCCCGTGGACAGGAGACTACTACGAGCAGTACTTC | CASSPWTGDYYEQYF
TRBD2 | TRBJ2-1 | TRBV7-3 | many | TGTGCCAGCAGCTTAACGGCCCGACTAGCGGGGTACAATGAGCAGTTCTTC | CASSLTARLAGYNEQFF
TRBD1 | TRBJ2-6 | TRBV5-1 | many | TGCGCCAGCAGCTTGCTAGGACAGGGGGCCCCCTCTGGGGCCAACGTCCTGACTTTC | CASSLLGQGAPSGANVLTF
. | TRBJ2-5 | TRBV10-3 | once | TGTGCCATCGCCGGGGGGCAGGAGACCCAGTACTTC | CAIAGGQETQYF
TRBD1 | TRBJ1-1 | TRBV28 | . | TGTGCCAGCAGTTTATTTGAGGGGGCCTTAGAAGCTTTCTTT | CASSLFEGALEAFF
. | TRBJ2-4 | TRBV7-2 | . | TGTGCCAGCAGCTTGAGTAGGGACATTCAGTACTTC | CASSLSRDIQYF
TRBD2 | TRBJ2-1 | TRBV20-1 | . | TGCAGTGCTTCGCCCGCGGGACTAACTCTCGGAGATGAGCAGTTCTTC | CSASPAGLTLGDEQFF
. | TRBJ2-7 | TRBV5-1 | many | TGCGCCAGCAGCATATCAACTAGCTTCTATTCCTCCTACGAGCAGTACTTC | CASSISTSFYSSYEQYF
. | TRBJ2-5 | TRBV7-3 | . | TGTGCCAGTAGCTTAAGAGGGGGGACTCGAGTCAATGAGCAGTACTTC | CASSLRGGTRVNEQYF
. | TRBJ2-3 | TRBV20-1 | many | TGCAGTGCTATCCAGCGGGCCCAGGGGCCAGATACGCAGTATTTT | CSAIQRAQGPDTQYF